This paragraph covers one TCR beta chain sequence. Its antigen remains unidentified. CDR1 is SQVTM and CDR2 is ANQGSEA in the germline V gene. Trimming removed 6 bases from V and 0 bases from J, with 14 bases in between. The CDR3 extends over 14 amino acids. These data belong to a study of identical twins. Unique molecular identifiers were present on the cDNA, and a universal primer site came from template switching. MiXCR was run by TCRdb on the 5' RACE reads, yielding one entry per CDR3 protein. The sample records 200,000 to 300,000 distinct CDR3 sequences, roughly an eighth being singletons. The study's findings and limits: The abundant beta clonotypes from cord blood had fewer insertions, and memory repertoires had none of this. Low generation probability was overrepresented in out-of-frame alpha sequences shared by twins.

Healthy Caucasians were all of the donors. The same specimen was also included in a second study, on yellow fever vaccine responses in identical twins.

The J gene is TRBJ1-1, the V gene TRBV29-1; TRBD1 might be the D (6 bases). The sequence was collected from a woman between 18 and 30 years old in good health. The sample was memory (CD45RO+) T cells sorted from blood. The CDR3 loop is CSVLLTGMNTEAFF. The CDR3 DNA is TGCAGCGTCCTCCTAACAGGGATGAACACTGAAGCTTTCTTT.